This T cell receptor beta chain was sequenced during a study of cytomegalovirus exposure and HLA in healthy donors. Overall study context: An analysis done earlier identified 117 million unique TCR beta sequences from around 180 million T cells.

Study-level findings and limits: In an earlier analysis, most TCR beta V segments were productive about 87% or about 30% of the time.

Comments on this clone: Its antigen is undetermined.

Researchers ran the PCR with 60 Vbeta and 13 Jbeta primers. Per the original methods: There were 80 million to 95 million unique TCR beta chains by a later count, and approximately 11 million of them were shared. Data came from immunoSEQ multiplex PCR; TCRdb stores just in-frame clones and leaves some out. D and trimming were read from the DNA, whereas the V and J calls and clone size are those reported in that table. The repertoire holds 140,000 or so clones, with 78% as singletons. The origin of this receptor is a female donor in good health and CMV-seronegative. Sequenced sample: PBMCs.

The DNA for the CDR3 is TGTGCCAGTAGTGCTACAGGGTTAGCTAACTATGGCTACACCTTC. This gives the protein CASSATGLANYGYTF. The gene calls are TRBV19 and TRBJ1-2, with a weak D call TRBD1 (6 bases). The V gene lost 5 bases and the J gene lost 0 bases, with 13 bases spanning the gap. CDR1 and CDR2 (germline): LNHDA, SQIVND (reference sequence). The CDR3 totals 15 residues.